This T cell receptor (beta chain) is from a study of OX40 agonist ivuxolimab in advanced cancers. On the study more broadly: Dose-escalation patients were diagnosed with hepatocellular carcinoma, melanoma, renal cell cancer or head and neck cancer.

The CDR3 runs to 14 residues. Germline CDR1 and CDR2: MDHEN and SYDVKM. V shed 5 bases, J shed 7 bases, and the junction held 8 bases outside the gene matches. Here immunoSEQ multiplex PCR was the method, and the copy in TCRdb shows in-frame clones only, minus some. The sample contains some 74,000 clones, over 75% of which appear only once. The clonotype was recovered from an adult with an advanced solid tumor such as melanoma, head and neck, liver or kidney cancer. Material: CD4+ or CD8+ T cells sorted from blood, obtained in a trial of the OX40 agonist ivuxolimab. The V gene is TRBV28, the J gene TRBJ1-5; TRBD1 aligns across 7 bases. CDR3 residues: CASSKDREGQPQHF. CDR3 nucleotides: TGTGCCAGCAGTAAAGACAGGGAAGGACAGCCCCAGCATTTT.